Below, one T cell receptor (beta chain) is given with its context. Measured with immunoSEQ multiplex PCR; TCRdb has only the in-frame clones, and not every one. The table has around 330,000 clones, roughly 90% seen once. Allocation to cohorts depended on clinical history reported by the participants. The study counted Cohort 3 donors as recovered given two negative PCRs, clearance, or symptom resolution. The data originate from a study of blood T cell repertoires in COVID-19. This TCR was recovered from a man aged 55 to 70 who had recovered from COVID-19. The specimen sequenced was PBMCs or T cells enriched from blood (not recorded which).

The chain's CDR3 is CASSYGPGGEKLFF. The CDR3 DNA follows: TGTGCCAGCAGTTACGGCCCGGGGGGTGAAAAACTGTTTTTT. The chain is built from TRBV6-5 and TRBJ1-4; tentatively, D is TRBD1 (5 bases). The CDR3 sequence is 14 residues long. The germline V gene has CDR1 MNHEY and CDR2 SVGAGI. The germline V and J ends were trimmed by 2 bases and 7 bases, with 11 bases remaining between them.